This T cell receptor (beta chain) was obtained from a study of blood T cells in healthy people across ages. Through a sample-barcoded 5' primer and a J-beta primer mix, a second PCR was run for 7 to 11 cycles. Via MiXCR, TCRdb re-called the 5' RACE reads, giving one row per CDR3 protein. The sample has approximately 1.5 million distinct CDR3 sequences, roughly 32% seen once. After removal of 8 bases from V and 0 bases from J, the junction contained 5 bases not matched to a gene. The V gene's germline CDR1 is SQVTM and CDR2 ANQGSEA. This CDR3 has 13 amino acids. The TCR was taken from a woman in her 30s in good health. Material: blood. The chain couples TRBV29-1 to TRBJ2-3, with 7 bases lining up with TRBD1. CDR3 region: CSQGDPSTDTQYF. CDR3 sequence (DNA): TGCAGCCAGGGGGATCCTAGCACAGATACGCAGTATTTT.